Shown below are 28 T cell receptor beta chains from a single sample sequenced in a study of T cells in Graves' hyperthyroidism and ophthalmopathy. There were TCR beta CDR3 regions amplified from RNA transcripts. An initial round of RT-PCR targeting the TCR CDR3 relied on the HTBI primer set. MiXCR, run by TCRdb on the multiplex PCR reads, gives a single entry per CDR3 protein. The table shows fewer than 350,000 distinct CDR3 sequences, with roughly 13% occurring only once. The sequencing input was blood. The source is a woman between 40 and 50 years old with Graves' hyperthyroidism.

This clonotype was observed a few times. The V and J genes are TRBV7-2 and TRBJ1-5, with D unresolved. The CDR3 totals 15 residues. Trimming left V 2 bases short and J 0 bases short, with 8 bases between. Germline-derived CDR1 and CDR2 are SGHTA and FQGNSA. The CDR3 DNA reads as TGTGCCAGCAGCTTAATCGGATATAGCAATCAGCCCCAGCATTTT. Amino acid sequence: CASSLIGYSNQPQHF.

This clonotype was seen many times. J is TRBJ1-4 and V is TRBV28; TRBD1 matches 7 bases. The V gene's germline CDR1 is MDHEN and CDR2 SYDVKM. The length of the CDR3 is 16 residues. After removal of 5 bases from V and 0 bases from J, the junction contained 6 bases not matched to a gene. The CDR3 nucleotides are TGTGCCAGCAGTGGGTGGCAGGGGGCAACTAATGAAAAACTGTTTTTT. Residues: CASSGWQGATNEKLFF. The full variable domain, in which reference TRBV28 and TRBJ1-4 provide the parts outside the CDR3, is DVKVTQSSRYLVKRTGEKVFLECVQDMDHENMFWYRQDPGLGLRLIYFSYDVKMKEKGDIPEGYSVSREKKERFSLILESASTNQTSMYLCASSGWQGATNEKLFFGSGTQLSVL.

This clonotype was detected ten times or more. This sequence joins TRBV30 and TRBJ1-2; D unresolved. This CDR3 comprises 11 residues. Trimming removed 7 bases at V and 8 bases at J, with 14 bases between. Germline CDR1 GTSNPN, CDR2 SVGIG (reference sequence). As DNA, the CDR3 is TGTGCCTCTTTAGACCCTAGCGGCTACACCTTC. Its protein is CASLDPSGYTF.

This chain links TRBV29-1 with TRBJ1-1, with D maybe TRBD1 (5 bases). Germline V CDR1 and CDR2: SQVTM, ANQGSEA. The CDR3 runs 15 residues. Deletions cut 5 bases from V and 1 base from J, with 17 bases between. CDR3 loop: CSVSSVGTANTEAFF. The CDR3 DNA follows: TGCAGCGTTTCTAGCGTGGGGACGGCGAACACTGAAGCTTTCTTT.

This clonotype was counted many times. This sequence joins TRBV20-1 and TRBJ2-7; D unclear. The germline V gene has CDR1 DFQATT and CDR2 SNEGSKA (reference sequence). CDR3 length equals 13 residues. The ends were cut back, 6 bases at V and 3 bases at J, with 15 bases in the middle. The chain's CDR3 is CSALGYYNYEQYF. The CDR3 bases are TGCAGTGCACTTGGGTACTACAACTACGAGCAGTACTTC.

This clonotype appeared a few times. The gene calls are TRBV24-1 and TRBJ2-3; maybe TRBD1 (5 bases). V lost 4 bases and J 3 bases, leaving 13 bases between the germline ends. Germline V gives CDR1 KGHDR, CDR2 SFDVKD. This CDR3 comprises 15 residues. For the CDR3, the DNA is TGTGCCACCAGTGACCCCTCAAAGGGGACAGATACGCAGTATTTT. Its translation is CATSDPSKGTDTQYF.

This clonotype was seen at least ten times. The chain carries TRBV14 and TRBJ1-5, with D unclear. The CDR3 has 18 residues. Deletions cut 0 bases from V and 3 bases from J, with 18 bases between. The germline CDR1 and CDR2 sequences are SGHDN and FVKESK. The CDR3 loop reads CASSQETEDHPPNQPQHF. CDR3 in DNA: TGTGCCAGCAGCCAAGAGACGGAGGACCATCCCCCCAATCAGCCCCAGCATTTT. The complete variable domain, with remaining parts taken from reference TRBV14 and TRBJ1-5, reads EAGVTQFPSHSVIEKGQTVTLRCDPISGHDNLYWYRRVMGKEIKFLLHFVKESKQDESGMPNNRFLAERTGGTYSTLKVQPAELEDSGVYFCASSQETEDHPPNQPQHFGDGTRLSIL.

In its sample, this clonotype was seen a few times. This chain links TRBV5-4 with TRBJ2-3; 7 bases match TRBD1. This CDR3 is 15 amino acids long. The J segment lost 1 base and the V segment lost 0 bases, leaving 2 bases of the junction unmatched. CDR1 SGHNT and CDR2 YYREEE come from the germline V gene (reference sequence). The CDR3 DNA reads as TGTGCCAGCAGCTTGGTTGACAGGGGCACAGATACGCAGTATTTT. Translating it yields CASSLVDRGTDTQYF.

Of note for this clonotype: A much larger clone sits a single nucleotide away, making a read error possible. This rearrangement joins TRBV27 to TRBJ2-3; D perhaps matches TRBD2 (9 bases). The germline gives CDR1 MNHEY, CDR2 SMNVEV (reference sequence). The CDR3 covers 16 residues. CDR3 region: CASTLIAGVGTGTQYF. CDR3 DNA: TGTGCCAGCACCCTGATAGCGGGAGTAGGGACAGGTACGCAGTATTTT.

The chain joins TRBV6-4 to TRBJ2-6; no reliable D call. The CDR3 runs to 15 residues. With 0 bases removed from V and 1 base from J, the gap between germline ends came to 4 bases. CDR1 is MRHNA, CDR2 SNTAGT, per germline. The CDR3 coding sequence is TGTGCCAGCAGTGACTCGGGATCTGGGGCCAACGTCCTGACTTTC. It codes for CASSDSGSGANVLTF.

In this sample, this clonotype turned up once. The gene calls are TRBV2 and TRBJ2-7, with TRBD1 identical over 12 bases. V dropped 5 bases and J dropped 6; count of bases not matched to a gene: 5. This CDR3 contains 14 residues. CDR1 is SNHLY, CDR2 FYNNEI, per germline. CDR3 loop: CASSTGQGAFEQYF. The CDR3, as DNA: TGTGCCAGCAGTACGGGACAGGGGGCGTTCGAGCAGTACTTC.

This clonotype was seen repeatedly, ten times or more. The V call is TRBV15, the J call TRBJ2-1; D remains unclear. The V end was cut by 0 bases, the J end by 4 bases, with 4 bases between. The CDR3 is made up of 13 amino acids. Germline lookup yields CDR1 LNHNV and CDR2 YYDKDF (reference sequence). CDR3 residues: CATSRERYNEQFF. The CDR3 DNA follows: TGTGCCACCAGCAGAGAAAGATACAATGAGCAGTTCTTC.

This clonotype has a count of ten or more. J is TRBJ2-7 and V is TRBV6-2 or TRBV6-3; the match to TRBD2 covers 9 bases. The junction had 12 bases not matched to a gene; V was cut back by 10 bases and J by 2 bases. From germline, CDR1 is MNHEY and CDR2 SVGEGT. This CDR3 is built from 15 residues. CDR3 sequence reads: CAIGETTSGTYEQYF. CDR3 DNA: TGTGCCATCGGCGAAACGACTAGCGGAACCTACGAGCAGTACTTC.

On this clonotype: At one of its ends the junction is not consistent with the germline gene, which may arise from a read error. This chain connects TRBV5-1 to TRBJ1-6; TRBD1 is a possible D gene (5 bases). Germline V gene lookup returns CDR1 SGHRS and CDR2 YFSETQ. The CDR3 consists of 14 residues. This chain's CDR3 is CGSRIQGSRSPLHF. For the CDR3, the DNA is TGCGGCAGCAGGATCCAGGGATCCCGTTCACCCCTCCACTTT. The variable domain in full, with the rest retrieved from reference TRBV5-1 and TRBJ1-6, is KAGVTQTPRYLIKTRGQQVTLSCSPISGHRSVSWYQQTPGQGLQFLFEYFSETQRNKGNFPGRFSGRQFSNSRSEMNVSTLELGDSALYLCGSRIQGSRSPLHFGNGTRLTVT.

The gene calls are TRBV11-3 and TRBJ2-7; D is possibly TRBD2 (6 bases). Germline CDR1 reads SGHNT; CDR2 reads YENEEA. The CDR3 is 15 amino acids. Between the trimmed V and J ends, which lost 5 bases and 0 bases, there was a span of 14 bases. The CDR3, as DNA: TGTGCCAGCAGCCCAAAGCGGGTAGACTCCTACGAGCAGTACTTC. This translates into CASSPKRVDSYEQYF.

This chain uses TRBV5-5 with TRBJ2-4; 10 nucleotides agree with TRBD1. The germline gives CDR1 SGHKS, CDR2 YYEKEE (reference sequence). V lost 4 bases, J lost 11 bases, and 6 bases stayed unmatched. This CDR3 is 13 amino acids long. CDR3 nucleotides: TGTGCCAGCAGCGCAGGACAGGGGGGCCTTCAGTACTTC. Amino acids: CASSAGQGGLQYF.

The CDR3, as DNA: TGTGCCAGCTCACCAACAGCGGGAGACTACGAGCAGTACTTC. Translated, it gives CASSPTAGDYEQYF. The chain carries TRBV18 and TRBJ2-7, with TRBD2 matching 8 bases. V shed 2 bases, J shed 3 bases, and the junction held 3 bases outside the gene matches. Per the germline V gene, CDR1 is KGHSH and CDR2 is LQKENI. This CDR3 spans 14 amino acids.

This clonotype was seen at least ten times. The CDR3 spells CATRKAGDSNEQFF. CDR3 nucleotide sequence: TGTGCCACCAGGAAAGCGGGAGACTCCAATGAGCAGTTCTTC. V gene TRBV24-1 combines with J gene TRBJ2-1; 8 bases agree with TRBD2. CDR3 length: 14 amino acids. The trim removed 7 bases at V and 6 bases at J, leaving 7 bases unmatched. Per germline, CDR1 KGHDR and CDR2 SFDVKD.

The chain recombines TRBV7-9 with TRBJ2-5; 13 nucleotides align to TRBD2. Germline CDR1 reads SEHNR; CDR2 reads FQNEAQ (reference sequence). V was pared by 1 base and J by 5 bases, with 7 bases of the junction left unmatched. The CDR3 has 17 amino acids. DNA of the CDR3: TGTGCCAGCAGCTTAGGACTAGCGGGAGGAGGCGGGGAGACCCAGTACTTC. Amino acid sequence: CASSLGLAGGGGETQYF.

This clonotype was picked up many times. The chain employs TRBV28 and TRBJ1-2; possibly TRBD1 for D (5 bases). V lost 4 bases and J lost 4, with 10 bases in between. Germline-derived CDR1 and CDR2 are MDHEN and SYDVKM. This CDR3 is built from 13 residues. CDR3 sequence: CASSSTGGYGYTF. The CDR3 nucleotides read TGTGCCAGCAGTTCTACGGGGGGCTATGGCTACACCTTC.

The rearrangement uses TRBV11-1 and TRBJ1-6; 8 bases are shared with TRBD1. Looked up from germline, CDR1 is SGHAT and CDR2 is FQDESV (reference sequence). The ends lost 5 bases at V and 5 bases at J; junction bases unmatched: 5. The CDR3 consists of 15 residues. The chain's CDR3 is CASSPSTGDNSPLHF. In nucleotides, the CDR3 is TGTGCCAGCAGCCCATCGACAGGGGATAATTCACCCCTCCACTTT. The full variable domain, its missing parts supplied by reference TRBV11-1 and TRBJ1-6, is EAEVAQSPRYKITEKSQAVAFWCDPISGHATLYWYRQILGQGPELLVQFQDESVVDDSQLPKDRFSAERLKGVDSTLKIQPAELGDSAMYLCASSPSTGDNSPLHFGNGTRLTVT.

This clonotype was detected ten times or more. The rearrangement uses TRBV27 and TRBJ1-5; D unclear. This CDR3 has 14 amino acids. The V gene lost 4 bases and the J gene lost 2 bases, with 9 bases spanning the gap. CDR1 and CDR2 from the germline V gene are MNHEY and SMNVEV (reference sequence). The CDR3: CASSSDGGNQPQHF. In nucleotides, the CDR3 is TGTGCCAGCAGTTCAGACGGGGGCAATCAGCCCCAGCATTTT.

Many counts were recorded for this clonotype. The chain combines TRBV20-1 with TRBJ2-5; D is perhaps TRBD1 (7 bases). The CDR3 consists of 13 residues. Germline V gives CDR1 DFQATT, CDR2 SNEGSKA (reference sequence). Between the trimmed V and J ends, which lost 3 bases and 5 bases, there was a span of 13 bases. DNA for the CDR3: TGCAGTGCTAGTGGAGCAGGGGGGGAGACCCAGTACTTC. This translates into CSASGAGGETQYF.

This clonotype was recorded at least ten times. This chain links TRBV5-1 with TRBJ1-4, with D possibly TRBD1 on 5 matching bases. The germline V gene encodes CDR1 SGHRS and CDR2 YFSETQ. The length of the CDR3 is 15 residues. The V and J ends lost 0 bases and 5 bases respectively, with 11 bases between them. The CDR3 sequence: CASSLDGGVNEKLFF. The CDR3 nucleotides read TGCGCCAGCAGCTTGGATGGGGGGGTAAATGAAAAACTGTTTTTT.

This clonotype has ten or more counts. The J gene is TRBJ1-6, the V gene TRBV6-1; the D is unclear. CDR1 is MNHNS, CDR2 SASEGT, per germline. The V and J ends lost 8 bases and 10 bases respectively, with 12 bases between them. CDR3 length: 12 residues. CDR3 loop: CASGPNGSPLHF. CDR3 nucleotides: TGTGCCAGCGGGCCCAATGGATCACCCCTCCACTTT.

DNA for the CDR3: TGCGCCAGCAGCCCTCTACAGGGGGCGGGGGAGACCCAGTACTTC. It codes for CASSPLQGAGETQYF. This rearrangement joins TRBV5-1 to TRBJ2-5; 9 nucleotides line up with TRBD1. Germline CDR1 SGHRS, CDR2 YFSETQ. The V segment lost 4 bases and the J segment 5 bases; nucleotides outside the gene matches: 9. The CDR3 contains 15 residues.

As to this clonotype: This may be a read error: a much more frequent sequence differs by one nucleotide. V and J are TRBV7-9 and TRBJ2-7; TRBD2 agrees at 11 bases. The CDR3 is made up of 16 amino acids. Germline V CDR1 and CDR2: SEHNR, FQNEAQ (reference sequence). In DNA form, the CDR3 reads TGTGCCAGCAGCCGAACTAGCGGGAGATCCACCTACGAGCGGTACTTC. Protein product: CASSRTSGRSTYERYF. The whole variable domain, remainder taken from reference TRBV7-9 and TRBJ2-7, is DTGVSQNPRHKITKRGQNVTFRCDPISEHNRLYWYRQTLGQGPEFLTYFQNEAQLEKSRLLSDRFSAERPKGSFSTLEIQRTEQGDSAMYLCASSRTSGRSTYERYFGPGTRLTVT.

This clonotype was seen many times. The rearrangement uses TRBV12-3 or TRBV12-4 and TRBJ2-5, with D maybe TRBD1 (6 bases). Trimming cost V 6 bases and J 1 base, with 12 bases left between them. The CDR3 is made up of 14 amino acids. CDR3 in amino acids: CASSDRTTQETQYF. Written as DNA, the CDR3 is TGTGCCAGCAGCGACAGGACGACCCAAGAGACCCAGTACTTC.